This T cell receptor beta chain was recovered during a study of cytomegalovirus exposure and HLA in healthy donors. This clone showed up just a few times. Germline V gene data show CDR1 as SEHNR and CDR2 as FQNEAQ (reference sequence). There are 15 residues in the CDR3. Trimming cost V 1 base and J 4 bases, with 10 bases left between them. The study ran its PCR with 60 Vbeta and 13 Jbeta primers. Profiling relied on immunoSEQ multiplex PCR, and the TCRdb table lists in-frame clones only, not all of them. The sample consists of some 120,000 clones, over 65% of them appearing once. The sample was PBMCs. The receptor was isolated from a man younger than 45 in good health and CMV-seronegative. This chain links TRBV7-9 with TRBJ1-4, with no clear D. The CDR3 nucleotides read TGTGCCAGCAGCTTAGGCGGTTATGGTAATGAAAAACTGTTTTTT. Translated, it gives CASSLGGYGNEKLFF.